This T cell receptor (beta chain) was profiled in a study of T cell responses to AZD1222 COVID-19 vaccine (dated by TCRdb to the early 2020s). Study-level background: AZD1222 recipients whose second dose came at about 4 weeks and those whose second dose came at about 12 weeks were combined into one group, since spike-specific TCR depth and breadth did not differ between the two schedules. TCR sequencing was performed for about 250 trial participants, of whom roughly 200 were given two doses of AZD1222 and around 25 were given two doses of MenACWY control vaccine. Enrollment into the trials was organized by age into subgroups of 18-55, 56-69 and 70-plus years, and those subgroups contained roughly 160, 29 and 62 TCR-sequenced participants, respectively. General study outcomes and caveats: Conclusions about previously exposed vaccinees were limited because only six AZD1222 recipients were SARS-CoV-2 seropositive at baseline. A significant rise in spike-specific TCR breadth and depth was observed after two AZD1222 doses relative to day 0 and relative to MenACWY recipients. No day 14 peak-response samples were available, so repertoires were characterized only after the peak T cell response. Participants were mostly white British, with more females than males. The authors suggested clonal diversity may have been underestimated. In the small 56-69-year group, the increase in depth fell short of significance, most likely because of low power. Epitopes outside the regions mutated in the B.1.351 and B.1.1.7 variants were reportedly recognized by nearly half of the unique spike-specific TCRs. The vaccine-associated CD4 TCRs covered the entire spike protein, and the dominant responses fell in regions 160-218 and 743-854.

The CDR3 regions of human TCRbeta chains were analyzed by immunosequencing. The study's processing was this. Repertoire TCRs were checked for matches against a reference library of SARS-CoV-2-specific TCRs that had been generated using the MIRA antigen-specificity platform. Breadth was defined as the fraction of unique TCRs that were SARS-CoV-2-associated. Depth was defined as the fraction of total T cells that were SARS-CoV-2-associated. Each spike-specific TCR was assigned to its reactive spike region and to a CD4 or CD8 class using the MIRA data. Log10-transformed breadth and depth values were compared by one-way ANOVA with Sidak's multiple comparisons tests. TCRdb's version of the immuneACCESS table is confined to in-frame rearrangements and falls short of the full clone set. An unresolved V gene accounts for under half of the shortfall where checked; the remainder is of unknown origin. V and J calls and clone size are those listed in that table; D and trimming were worked out from the DNA. In this sample the table shows 150,000 or so clones, under 95% of which occur a single time. Clones ranked in the top ten supply 4% to 5.5% of the sample.

As for this clone: The antigen it binds to is not known. The record has no base qualities; no much larger clone is one base away.

The junction carries 14 bases between V and J, which are trimmed by 5 bases and 2 bases respectively. The CDR3 contains 14 residues, cysteine and phenylalanine counted. Just CDR3 DNA is preserved here, 42 bases in frame from base 1. The germline V gene gives CDR1 as SGHRS and CDR2 as YFSETQ. Sample time point, as interpreted from the label and publication: baseline before first vaccination. The vaccinee samples were drawn from two UK trials, COV001 and COV002, one of which was a single-blind randomized controlled phase 2/3 trial testing AZD1222 (ChAdOx1 nCoV-19) in healthy adults. For TCRbeta chain sequencing, PBMC samples were collected from trial participants at day 0 and at day 28 after the second dose.

Source: peripheral blood, taken on day 0 of AZD1222 vaccination. The receptor was isolated from an adult in good health. The chain is assembled from TRBV5-1 and TRBJ2-7, with no reliable assignment of the D segment. Read as DNA, the sequence is TGCGCCAGCAGTCCTAATGGGGTTCCCTACGAGCAGTACTTC. Protein translation: CASSPNGVPYEQYF.